The 10 T cell receptor beta chains given below trace back to one sample, sequenced in a study of blood T cell repertoires in COVID-19. The table came from immunoSEQ multiplex PCR; TCRdb's copy has only in-frame clones and leaves some out. The sample holds some 300,000 clones, over 85% seen once. The specimen was PBMCs or T cells enriched from blood (not recorded which). The receptors stem from a woman aged 25-40 years who had recovered from COVID-19.

This chain joins TRBV19 and TRBJ1-2, with D uncertain. CDR3 size: 14 residues. Germline V gene sequence: CDR1 LNHDA, CDR2 SQIVND (reference sequence). V was trimmed by 3 bases and J by 3 bases, leaving 11 bases between them. The DNA of the CDR3 is TGTGCCAGTAGTATCCCCGACACGCACTATGGCTACACCTTC. This gives the protein CASSIPDTHYGYTF.

The rearrangement links TRBV5-1 to TRBJ2-1, with 7 bases matching TRBD2. Germline-derived CDR1 and CDR2 are SGHRS and YFSETQ. This CDR3 comprises 13 residues. Losses at the gene ends were 4 bases for V and 6 bases for J; bases not matched to a gene: 4. The CDR3: CASSAGTTNEQFF. CDR3 in DNA: TGCGCCAGCAGCGCCGGGACTACCAATGAGCAGTTCTTC.

The chain recombines TRBV9 with TRBJ2-1; D possibly corresponds to TRBD2 (7 bases). Per the germline V gene, CDR1 is SGDLS and CDR2 is YYNGEE. The V end lost 4 bases, the J end lost 6 bases, and 14 bases lay between the germline ends. This CDR3 comprises 14 residues. As DNA, the CDR3 is TGTGCCAGCAGCCCTAGCGGAGGGGGCAATGAGCAGTTCTTC. The encoded protein is CASSPSGGGNEQFF.

The CDR3 sequence is CASSPTGLNEKLFF. Written as DNA, the CDR3 is TGTGCCAGTAGTCCAACGGGACTAAATGAAAAACTGTTTTTT. The chain recombines TRBV19 with TRBJ1-4, with D possibly matching TRBD1 (5 bases). The V gene's germline CDR1 is LNHDA and CDR2 SQIVND (reference sequence). The CDR3 has 14 amino acids. V was shortened by 5 bases and J by 5 bases, with 12 bases between the two germline ends.

This rearrangement joins TRBV6-6 to TRBJ2-1, with 8 bases lining up with TRBD2. The V segment lost 6 bases and the J segment 9 bases; nucleotides outside the gene matches: 10. The CDR3 has 14 residues. The germline gives CDR1 MNHNY, CDR2 SVGAGI (reference sequence). For the CDR3, the DNA is TGTGCCAGCAGGGGACCGGGACTAGGGGGTGAGCAGTTCTTC. Its translation is CASRGPGLGGEQFF.

The chain combines TRBV6-2 or TRBV6-3 with TRBJ1-5, with D hard to call. The V end lost 8 bases, the J end lost 5 bases, and 13 bases lay between the germline ends. The CDR3 contains 13 residues. CDR1 and CDR2 from the germline V gene are MNHEY and SVGEGT. The CDR3 nucleotides read TGTGCCAGCGGCCCGAGAATCGATCAGCCCCAGCATTTT. Amino acids: CASGPRIDQPQHF.

V and J are TRBV5-6 and TRBJ2-5; 8 bases match TRBD2. Trimming took 0 bases from V and 1 from J; bases not matched to a gene: 5. The CDR3 loop spans 16 amino acids. CDR1 is SGHDT, CDR2 YYEEEE, per germline. The CDR3 spells CASSLVGREVQETQYF. DNA for the CDR3: TGTGCCAGCAGCTTGGTTGGGCGGGAGGTCCAAGAGACCCAGTACTTC.

V is TRBV6-5 and J is TRBJ2-7; TRBD1 matches 9 bases. V shed 5 bases and J 3 bases; nucleotides not matched to a gene: 5. Germline lookup yields CDR1 MNHEY and CDR2 SVGAGI. The CDR3 consists of 14 residues. Written as DNA, the CDR3 is TGTGCCAGCAGTCTCAGGGGACAGGGCTACGAGCAGTACTTC. Encoded protein: CASSLRGQGYEQYF.

Regarding this clone: Because the CDR3's place on the DNA is in doubt, the DNA is left out and the CDR3 is given as listed by TCRdb. The rearrangement uses TRBV7-2 and TRBJ1-1. The CDR3 totals 12 residues, both ends included. The germline V gene encodes CDR1 SGHTA and CDR2 FQGNSA. The CDR3 sequence is CASSVGPGEAFF.

J is TRBJ2-1 and V is TRBV11-2, with 9 bases aligning to TRBD1. The CDR3 extends over 15 amino acids. After removal of 2 bases from V and 4 bases from J, the junction contained 3 bases not matched to a gene. CDR1 SGHAT and CDR2 FQNNGV come from the germline V gene. CDR3 residues: CASSLTGGAYNEQFF. In DNA form, the CDR3 reads TGTGCCAGCAGCTTAACAGGGGGCGCTTACAATGAGCAGTTCTTC.